This is a list of T cell receptor beta chains from one sample in a study of cytomegalovirus exposure and HLA in healthy donors. Produced via immunoSEQ multiplex PCR; TCRdb's table is partial and in-frame only. The repertoire holds over 130,000 clones, with more than 85% as singletons. Sequenced: PBMCs. Source of these receptors: a man between 18 and 35 years old in good health and CMV-seropositive. Both conserved end residues are part of each CDR3. Fields, in order: J gene, clone size, V gene, D gene, CDR3 protein, CDR3 DNA. The D gene is left open where the match is weak. Not every row has a clone size; where given, it reads once, few, many or a size class.

J gene: TRBJ2-3; clone size: .; V gene: TRBV10-3; D gene: TRBD2; CDR3 protein: CAISQSSGGTDTQYF; CDR3 DNA: TGTGCCATCAGCCAGTCTAGCGGGGGCACAGATACGCAGTATTTT
J gene: TRBJ2-5; clone size: .; V gene: TRBV7-9; D gene: TRBD2; CDR3 protein: CASSAQRGAQETQYF; CDR3 DNA: TGTGCCAGCAGCGCCCAGCGGGGAGCCCAAGAGACCCAGTACTTC
J gene: TRBJ2-7; clone size: .; V gene: TRBV27; D gene: TRBD1; CDR3 protein: CASSPSGGTETYEQYF; CDR3 DNA: TGTGCCAGCAGCCCATCCGGTGGGACAGAGACTTACGAGCAGTACTTC
J gene: TRBJ2-1; clone size: .; V gene: TRBV19; D gene: .; CDR3 protein: CASSMGNRVGNEQFF; CDR3 DNA: TGTGCCAGTAGTATGGGGAACAGGGTAGGCAATGAGCAGTTCTTC
J gene: TRBJ1-2; clone size: few; V gene: TRBV11-2; D gene: .; CDR3 protein: CASSSDSLYGYTF; CDR3 DNA: TGTGCCAGCAGCTCCGACAGCCTCTATGGCTACACCTTC
J gene: TRBJ2-1; clone size: .; V gene: TRBV7-2; D gene: .; CDR3 protein: CASSLVGRSSYNEQFF; CDR3 DNA: TGTGCCAGCAGCTTAGTTGGGCGTAGCTCCTACAATGAGCAGTTCTTC
J gene: TRBJ2-1; clone size: .; V gene: TRBV7-9; D gene: .; CDR3 protein: CASSAGGNEQFF; CDR3 DNA: TGTGCCAGCAGCGCAGGTGGAAATGAGCAGTTCTTC
J gene: TRBJ1-1; clone size: .; V gene: TRBV18; D gene: .; CDR3 protein: CASSPLGATNTEAFF; CDR3 DNA: TGTGCCAGCTCTCCCCTTGGGGCAACGAACACTGAAGCTTTCTTT
J gene: TRBJ2-7; clone size: few; V gene: TRBV6-1; D gene: TRBD2; CDR3 protein: CASSISGAISYEQYF; CDR3 DNA: TGTGCCAGCAGTATCAGCGGGGCGATTTCCTACGAGCAGTACTTC
J gene: TRBJ1-5; clone size: .; V gene: TRBV2; D gene: TRBD1; CDR3 protein: CASRTGENQPQHF; CDR3 DNA: TGTGCCAGCAGGACAGGGGAGAATCAGCCCCAGCATTTT
J gene: TRBJ2-3; clone size: few; V gene: TRBV6-4; D gene: TRBD1; CDR3 protein: CASSDQGTGGADTQYF; CDR3 DNA: TGTGCCAGCAGTGATCAAGGGACAGGGGGCGCAGATACGCAGTATTTT
J gene: TRBJ1-5; clone size: .; V gene: TRBV19; D gene: .; CDR3 protein: CASSPRHAGDSNQPQHF; CDR3 DNA: TGTGCCAGTAGTCCCCGACACGCGGGGGATAGCAATCAGCCCCAGCATTTT
J gene: TRBJ2-1; clone size: .; V gene: TRBV2; D gene: .; CDR3 protein: CASTVNPAYNEQFF; CDR3 DNA: TGTGCCAGCACGGTTAACCCCGCGTACAATGAGCAGTTCTTC
J gene: TRBJ2-3; clone size: .; V gene: TRBV5-4; D gene: TRBD2; CDR3 protein: CASSFSGASTDTQYF; CDR3 DNA: TGTGCCAGCAGCTTTAGCGGGGCTAGCACAGATACGCAGTATTTT
J gene: TRBJ2-7; clone size: .; V gene: TRBV6-1; D gene: TRBD2; CDR3 protein: CASSPDGSGGYEQYF; CDR3 DNA: TGTGCCAGCAGCCCCGACGGCTCGGGGGGATACGAGCAGTACTTC
J gene: TRBJ2-5; clone size: .; V gene: TRBV5-1; D gene: TRBD2; CDR3 protein: CASRYSGGRETQYF; CDR3 DNA: TGCGCCAGCAGATATAGCGGGGGTAGAGAGACCCAGTACTTC
J gene: TRBJ2-1; clone size: .; V gene: TRBV6-4; D gene: TRBD2; CDR3 protein: CASSRTSGGYNEQFF; CDR3 DNA: TGTGCCAGCAGCCGGACTAGCGGGGGGTACAATGAGCAGTTCTTC
J gene: TRBJ1-1; clone size: .; V gene: TRBV27; D gene: TRBD1; CDR3 protein: CASSPWGQGSATEAFF; CDR3 DNA: TGTGCCAGCAGCCCCTGGGGACAGGGGTCGGCCACTGAAGCTTTCTTT
J gene: TRBJ1-3; clone size: .; V gene: TRBV28; D gene: .; CDR3 protein: CASSPGTRNTIYF; CDR3 DNA: TGTGCCAGCAGCCCAGGGACAAGAAACACCATATATTTT
J gene: TRBJ2-3; clone size: .; V gene: TRBV27; D gene: .; CDR3 protein: CASSLLGAQDTQYF; CDR3 DNA: TGTGCCAGCAGTTTACTAGGGGCGCAGGATACGCAGTATTTT
J gene: TRBJ2-5; clone size: .; V gene: TRBV6-4; D gene: TRBD2; CDR3 protein: CASSLWTSGSGETQYF; CDR3 DNA: TGTGCCAGCAGTTTATGGACTAGCGGGAGTGGGGAGACCCAGTACTTC
J gene: TRBJ1-1; clone size: once; V gene: TRBV6-1; D gene: .; CDR3 protein: CASSKQGTEAFF; CDR3 DNA: TGTGCCAGCAGTAAACAGGGCACTGAAGCTTTCTTT
J gene: TRBJ1-5; clone size: .; V gene: TRBV6-1; D gene: .; CDR3 protein: CASISRGNQPQHF; CDR3 DNA: TGTGCCAGCATTAGCCGGGGCAATCAGCCCCAGCATTTT
J gene: TRBJ2-7; clone size: once; V gene: TRBV20-1; D gene: .; CDR3 protein: CSANENYEQYF; CDR3 DNA: TGCAGTGCTAACGAGAACTACGAGCAGTACTTC
J gene: TRBJ2-1; clone size: .; V gene: TRBV5-1; D gene: TRBD2; CDR3 protein: CASSPGLVGTDEQFF; CDR3 DNA: TGCGCCAGCAGCCCAGGACTAGTAGGTACGGATGAGCAGTTCTTC
J gene: TRBJ2-7; clone size: .; V gene: TRBV13; D gene: .; CDR3 protein: CASSLEGQGEQYF; CDR3 DNA: TGTGCCAGCAGCTTAGAGGGGCAGGGGGAGCAGTACTTC
J gene: TRBJ2-7; clone size: .; V gene: TRBV2; D gene: TRBD1; CDR3 protein: CASTLDRGHHEQYF; CDR3 DNA: TGTGCCAGCACCCTGGACAGGGGGCACCACGAGCAGTACTTC
J gene: TRBJ1-5; clone size: .; V gene: TRBV6-6; D gene: .; CDR3 protein: CASSRRQTSRDQPQHF; CDR3 DNA: TGTGCCAGCAGCCGTAGACAGACTAGCCGAGATCAGCCCCAGCATTTT
J gene: TRBJ1-6; clone size: .; V gene: TRBV10-3; D gene: TRBD1; CDR3 protein: CAIRGQGGSPLHF; CDR3 DNA: TGTGCCATCCGTGGACAGGGAGGCTCACCCCTCCACTTT
J gene: TRBJ2-5; clone size: .; V gene: TRBV7-9; D gene: .; CDR3 protein: CASSPGFQETQYF; CDR3 DNA: TGTGCCAGCAGCCCAGGGTTTCAAGAGACCCAGTACTTC
J gene: TRBJ1-5; clone size: .; V gene: TRBV6-1; D gene: TRBD1; CDR3 protein: CASSGDRGRGPQHF; CDR3 DNA: TGTGCCAGCAGTGGTGACAGGGGGCGCGGCCCCCAGCATTTT
J gene: TRBJ1-2; clone size: .; V gene: TRBV6-5; D gene: .; CDR3 protein: CASSSGTTGPYGYTF; CDR3 DNA: TGTGCCAGCAGTTCCGGGACGACAGGACCTTATGGCTACACCTTC
J gene: TRBJ2-3; clone size: .; V gene: TRBV6-1; D gene: TRBD2; CDR3 protein: CASSTLAGDTDTQYF; CDR3 DNA: TGTGCCAGCAGCACACTAGCGGGGGATACAGATACGCAGTATTTT
J gene: TRBJ1-1; clone size: .; V gene: TRBV7-9; D gene: .; CDR3 protein: CASSNQFRGGDTEAFF; CDR3 DNA: TGTGCCAGCAGCAACCAATTTCGCGGGGGGGACACTGAAGCTTTCTTT
J gene: TRBJ2-5; clone size: once; V gene: TRBV7-8; D gene: .; CDR3 protein: CASSLEFSGETQYF; CDR3 DNA: TGTGCCAGCAGCTTAGAATTCTCCGGGGAGACCCAGTACTTC
J gene: TRBJ2-7; clone size: .; V gene: TRBV7-2; D gene: TRBD2; CDR3 protein: CASSAYSGNLYEQYF; CDR3 DNA: TGTGCCAGCAGCGCCTATAGCGGGAACCTCTACGAGCAGTACTTC
J gene: TRBJ2-1; clone size: .; V gene: TRBV5-6; D gene: TRBD2; CDR3 protein: CASSLGTSGRRGNEQFF; CDR3 DNA: TGTGCCAGCAGCCTAGGGACTAGCGGGAGACGGGGGAATGAGCAGTTCTTC
J gene: TRBJ2-1; clone size: .; V gene: TRBV7-3; D gene: .; CDR3 protein: CASSLKTHEEQFF; CDR3 DNA: TGTGCCAGCAGCTTAAAGACTCATGAAGAGCAGTTCTTC
J gene: TRBJ2-1; clone size: .; V gene: TRBV10-2; D gene: TRBD1; CDR3 protein: CASSRDRDYEQFF; CDR3 DNA: TGCGCCAGCAGTCGGGACAGGGACTATGAGCAGTTCTTC
J gene: TRBJ2-1; clone size: .; V gene: TRBV2; D gene: .; CDR3 protein: CATAEAGNEQFF; CDR3 DNA: TGTGCCACCGCCGAGGCGGGCAATGAGCAGTTCTTC
J gene: TRBJ1-1; clone size: .; V gene: TRBV5-6; D gene: .; CDR3 protein: CASSKTDPEAFF; CDR3 DNA: TGTGCCAGCAGCAAGACTGATCCTGAAGCTTTCTTT
J gene: TRBJ2-7; clone size: once; V gene: TRBV5-6; D gene: .; CDR3 protein: CASLGQSESSYEQYF; CDR3 DNA: TGTGCCAGCCTTGGACAGTCCGAAAGCTCCTACGAGCAGTACTTC
J gene: TRBJ2-7; clone size: .; V gene: TRBV6-6; D gene: TRBD1; CDR3 protein: CASRPGTGNYEQYF; CDR3 DNA: TGTGCCAGCAGACCCGGGACAGGGAACTACGAGCAGTACTTC
J gene: TRBJ1-1; clone size: .; V gene: TRBV15; D gene: .; CDR3 protein: CATSGRGTTGRTTEAFF; CDR3 DNA: TGTGCCACCAGCGGTCGAGGAACAACAGGGAGAACAACTGAAGCTTTCTTT
J gene: TRBJ1-5; clone size: .; V gene: TRBV7-9; D gene: TRBD1; CDR3 protein: CASSLDRGDQPQHF; CDR3 DNA: TGTGCCAGCAGCTTAGACAGGGGAGATCAGCCCCAGCATTTT
J gene: TRBJ1-1; clone size: .; V gene: TRBV6-1; D gene: .; CDR3 protein: CASSEWRGGAAFF; CDR3 DNA: TGTGCCAGCAGTGAATGGAGGGGCGGGGCGGCTTTCTTT
J gene: TRBJ1-4; clone size: few; V gene: TRBV10-2; D gene: .; CDR3 protein: CASSVSDYEKLFF; CDR3 DNA: TGCGCCAGCAGTGTATCAGACTATGAAAAACTGTTTTTT
J gene: TRBJ1-5; clone size: once; V gene: TRBV27; D gene: .; CDR3 protein: CASSLGGGGSNQPQHF; CDR3 DNA: TGTGCCAGCAGTTTAGGGGGCGGGGGTAGCAATCAGCCCCAGCATTTT
J gene: TRBJ2-7; clone size: .; V gene: TRBV14; D gene: TRBD1; CDR3 protein: CASSQAAGGDRGYEQYF; CDR3 DNA: TGTGCCAGCAGCCAAGCTGCCGGTGGGGACAGGGGTTACGAGCAGTACTTC
J gene: TRBJ1-2; clone size: once; V gene: TRBV27; D gene: TRBD1; CDR3 protein: CASSLKADRGYGYTF; CDR3 DNA: TGTGCCAGCAGTTTAAAGGCGGACAGGGGGTACGGCTACACCTTC
J gene: TRBJ2-7; clone size: .; V gene: TRBV7-8; D gene: .; CDR3 protein: CASTHGIAVTYEQYF; CDR3 DNA: TGTGCCAGCACCCACGGGATAGCGGTGACCTACGAGCAGTACTTC
J gene: TRBJ2-2; clone size: once; V gene: TRBV27; D gene: .; CDR3 protein: CASSLYGPGELFF; CDR3 DNA: TGTGCCAGCAGTTTATATGGGCCCGGGGAGCTGTTTTTT
J gene: TRBJ1-1; clone size: few; V gene: TRBV2; D gene: .; CDR3 protein: CASNYDQNTEAFF; CDR3 DNA: TGTGCCAGCAACTACGACCAGAACACTGAAGCTTTCTTT